Following are 8 T cell receptor beta chains from one sample sequenced in a study of blood T cells in healthy people across ages. A sample-barcoded 5' primer and a J-beta primer mix were used in a second PCR of about 6 to 11 cycles. TCRdb re-analysed the 5' RACE reads in MiXCR, keeping a single row per CDR3 protein. The table records 1.5 million to 2 million distinct CDR3 sequences, almost 35% of them present only once. Input material: blood. The receptors come from a woman aged 25 to 45 in good health.

This clonotype has a count of ten or more. J is TRBJ1-2 and V is TRBV29-1, with a possible D match to TRBD1 (6 bases). This CDR3 has 12 amino acids. The V end lost 6 bases, the J end lost 3 bases, and 11 bases lay between the germline ends. CDR1 is SQVTM and CDR2 is ANQGSEA in the germline V gene. The CDR3 region is CSVLGGHYGYTF. Written as DNA, the CDR3 is TGCAGCGTCCTTGGGGGCCACTATGGCTACACCTTC.

This clonotype was found a few times. This rearrangement joins TRBV3-1 to TRBJ2-5; D is perhaps TRBD1 (6 bases). V dropped 1 base and J dropped 2 bases, with 11 bases sitting between them. The CDR3 spans 15 residues. Germline V CDR1 and CDR2: LGHDT, YNNKEL (reference sequence). Here the CDR3 reads CASSQVRGRQETQYF. CDR3 nucleotide sequence: TGTGCCAGCAGCCAAGTCAGGGGCCGACAAGAGACCCAGTACTTC.

The rearrangement uses TRBV6-5 and TRBJ2-2; D is unclear. CDR1 is MNHEY and CDR2 is SVGAGI in the germline V gene. V was trimmed by 0 bases and J by 0 bases, leaving 8 bases between them. This CDR3 is built from 16 residues. The CDR3 spells CASSYSLLPNTGELFF. CDR3 coding DNA: TGTGCCAGCAGTTACTCGCTGCTGCCGAACACCGGGGAGCTGTTTTTT.

As concerns this clonotype: A junction boundary mismatches the germline segment, possibly from a read error. The rearrangement joins TRBV14 to TRBJ2-7; TRBD2 is a possible D gene (5 bases). From germline, CDR1 is SGHDN and CDR2 FVKESK. The CDR3 sequence is 15 residues long. The CDR3 sequence is CACSQRRRVSYEQYF. CDR3 in DNA: TGTGCCTGCAGCCAACGAAGGCGGGTCTCCTACGAGCAGTACTTC.

There are a few counts of this clonotype. The chain has TRBV5-5 and TRBJ2-7; D unresolved. This CDR3 is 14 amino acids long. Deletions cut 0 bases from V and 2 bases from J, with 9 bases between. Germline V gives CDR1 SGHKS, CDR2 YYEKEE (reference sequence). The CDR3 region is CASSLGIPAYEQYF. Written as DNA, the CDR3 is TGTGCCAGCAGCTTGGGAATTCCAGCCTACGAGCAGTACTTC.

In its sample, this clonotype was seen once. A read error may explain this, as a much larger clone is one base away. No conserved phenylalanine or tryptophan ends this CDR3, so it is likely a read error. This rearrangement joins TRBV29-1 to TRBJ2-5; D call uncertain. The J call is doubtful: the DNA matches TRBJ2-7 better. Germline V gene sequence: CDR1 SQVTM, CDR2 ANQGSEA. This CDR3 has 13 residues. In nucleotides, the CDR3 is TGCAGCGTTAGGACGTCCGTCTCCTACGAGCAGTACTCC. Translated, it gives CSVRTSVSYEQYS.

On this clonotype itself: One end of the junction is discordant with germline, which a read error may explain. The chain is built from TRBV18 and TRBJ2-5; 7 bases fit TRBD1. This CDR3 region has 15 residues. Germline-derived CDR1 and CDR2 are KGHSH and LQKENI. The CDR3 nucleotides are TGTGCCAGCTCATCACTACAGGGGAACCAAGAGACCCGGTACTTC. Protein sequence: CASSSLQGNQETRYF.

This clonotype was seen more than once but under ten times. The rearrangement uses TRBV12-3 or TRBV12-4 and TRBJ1-2; perhaps TRBD1 as D (5 bases). The CDR3 runs to 14 residues. Trimming took 6 bases from V and 0 from J, leaving 11 bases between them. CDR3 protein: CASRWGDTNYGYTF. The DNA of the CDR3 is TGTGCCAGCAGGTGGGGGGATACTAACTATGGCTACACCTTC.